This is a list of T cell receptor beta chains from one sample in a study of T-cell reconstitution after alpha-beta-depleted transplantation in children. TCRdb ran MiXCR on the PCR reads and lists one entry per CDR3 protein. This sample has roughly 200,000 distinct CDR3 sequences, with roughly a tenth found just once. Sequencing used PBMCs, obtained before TCRalphabeta/CD19-depleted stem cell transplant. The source of these receptors is a child less than two years old with acute myeloid leukemia, due to receive a stem cell transplant. CDR3s include the opening cysteine and the closing phenylalanine or tryptophan. Each record gives: clone size, CDR3 length, J gene, V gene, D gene, CDR3 DNA, CDR3 protein. The D gene is left open where the match is weak. The size entry is marked missing in some rows and otherwise reads once, few, many or a size class.

abundance: many; len: 15; j_gene: TRBJ2-5; v_gene: TRBV19; d_gene: NA; CDR3nt: TGTGCCAGTAGTGTCTGGGGGGTAGGGCAAGAGACCCAGTACTTC; CDR3aa: CASSVWGVGQETQYF
abundance: few; len: 14; j_gene: TRBJ2-7; v_gene: TRBV7-9; d_gene: TRBD1; CDR3nt: TGTGCCAGCCATACATTGGACAGGGGGAACGAGCAGTACTTC; CDR3aa: CASHTLDRGNEQYF
abundance: many; len: 15; j_gene: TRBJ1-5; v_gene: TRBV5-1; d_gene: TRBD1; CDR3nt: TGCGCCAGCAGCTTGCAGGGGGACAGCAATCAGCCCCAGCATTTT; CDR3aa: CASSLQGDSNQPQHF
abundance: many; len: 17; j_gene: TRBJ2-1; v_gene: TRBV24-1; d_gene: TRBD2; CDR3nt: TGTGCCACCAGTGATGCCAAGGGACTAGCGGGGCTGAATGAGCAGTTCTTC; CDR3aa: CATSDAKGLAGLNEQFF
abundance: NA; len: 15; j_gene: TRBJ2-7; v_gene: TRBV5-1; d_gene: NA; CDR3nt: TGCGCCAGCACATTGGGGGCAGTTTCTACCTACGAGCAGTACTTC; CDR3aa: CASTLGAVSTYEQYF
abundance: many; len: 12; j_gene: TRBJ1-2; v_gene: TRBV30; d_gene: NA; CDR3nt: TGTGCCTGGAGTACAGGGACTTATGGCTACACCTTC; CDR3aa: CAWSTGTYGYTF
abundance: many; len: 16; j_gene: TRBJ2-1; v_gene: TRBV20-1; d_gene: TRBD2; CDR3nt: TGCAGTGCTAGAGGACTAGCGGGATCCTACTACAATGAGCAGTTCTTC; CDR3aa: CSARGLAGSYYNEQFF
abundance: many; len: 10; j_gene: TRBJ2-7; v_gene: TRBV2; d_gene: NA; CDR3nt: TGTGCCAGCAGGACCTACGAGCAGTACTTC; CDR3aa: CASRTYEQYF
abundance: many; len: 11; j_gene: TRBJ2-1; v_gene: TRBV12-3/TRBV12-4; d_gene: NA; CDR3nt: TGTGCCAGCAGTACGCGGGACGAGCAGTTCTTC; CDR3aa: CASSTRDEQFF
abundance: many; len: 12; j_gene: TRBJ2-3; v_gene: TRBV25-1; d_gene: NA; CDR3nt: TGTGCCAGCAGTGACTCCGGAGATACGCAGTATTTT; CDR3aa: CASSDSGDTQYF
abundance: NA; len: 15; j_gene: TRBJ2-2; v_gene: TRBV27; d_gene: NA; CDR3nt: TGTGCCGGCAGCCACCGGTGGTCCAACACCGGGGAGCTGTTTTTT; CDR3aa: CAGSHRWSNTGELFF
abundance: many; len: 15; j_gene: TRBJ2-7; v_gene: TRBV27; d_gene: TRBD1; CDR3nt: TGTGCCAGCAGACTAACCCGACAGGGGACCTACGAGCAGTACTTC; CDR3aa: CASRLTRQGTYEQYF
abundance: many; len: 12; j_gene: TRBJ2-3; v_gene: TRBV20-1; d_gene: TRBD2; CDR3nt: TGCAGTGCTAGTCCTAGCGGGAGCCCGCAGTATTTT; CDR3aa: CSASPSGSPQYF
abundance: many; len: 14; j_gene: TRBJ1-1; v_gene: TRBV12-3/TRBV12-4; d_gene: NA; CDR3nt: TGTGCCAGCGCCTTAGGTGGACGCGGCACTGAAGCTTTCTTT; CDR3aa: CASALGGRGTEAFF
abundance: many; len: 12; j_gene: TRBJ1-3; v_gene: TRBV20-1; d_gene: NA; CDR3nt: TGCAGTGCTAAAGGGTCGGGGAACACCATATATTTT; CDR3aa: CSAKGSGNTIYF
abundance: many; len: 13; j_gene: TRBJ2-5; v_gene: TRBV12-3/TRBV12-4; d_gene: TRBD1; CDR3nt: TGTGCCAGCAGGTTCGGACAGGGAGGGACCCAGTACTTC; CDR3aa: CASRFGQGGTQYF
abundance: many; len: 16; j_gene: TRBJ1-2; v_gene: TRBV12-3/TRBV12-4; d_gene: TRBD1; CDR3nt: TGTGCCAGCAGTTTAGGCACAGGGGGCCGTAACTATGGCTACACCTTC; CDR3aa: CASSLGTGGRNYGYTF
abundance: NA; len: 16; j_gene: TRBJ2-1; v_gene: TRBV7-2; d_gene: NA; CDR3nt: TGTGCCAGCAGCTTAGCCGGGACTTATCCCTACAATGAGCAGTTCTTC; CDR3aa: CASSLAGTYPYNEQFF
abundance: many; len: 13; j_gene: TRBJ2-3; v_gene: TRBV5-1; d_gene: NA; CDR3nt: TGTGCCAGCAGCTTTTCAGGGACAGATACGCAGTATTTT; CDR3aa: CASSFSGTDTQYF
abundance: many; len: 19; j_gene: TRBJ1-2; v_gene: TRBV12-3/TRBV12-4; d_gene: TRBD1; CDR3nt: TGTGCCAGCAGTTCATTACCGGGGACAGGGGGCGACTTCGTAAGCGGCTACACCTTC; CDR3aa: CASSSLPGTGGDFVSGYTF
abundance: many; len: 14; j_gene: TRBJ2-3; v_gene: TRBV6-1; d_gene: NA; CDR3nt: TGTGCCAGCACTCAGGGGTCTAGCACAGATACGCAGTATTTT; CDR3aa: CASTQGSSTDTQYF
abundance: few; len: 13; j_gene: TRBJ1-2; v_gene: TRBV20-1; d_gene: NA; CDR3nt: TGCAGTGCCCTTAAGGGGGGTTTGGATGGCTACACCTTC; CDR3aa: CSALKGGLDGYTF
abundance: many; len: 12; j_gene: TRBJ1-2; v_gene: TRBV29-1; d_gene: NA; CDR3nt: TGCAGCGTTGGGCAGACTAACTATGGCTACACCTTC; CDR3aa: CSVGQTNYGYTF
abundance: many; len: 14; j_gene: TRBJ1-2; v_gene: TRBV12-3/TRBV12-4; d_gene: TRBD1; CDR3nt: TGTGCCAGCAGTAACCCCGGGACAGCCTATGGCTACACCTTC; CDR3aa: CASSNPGTAYGYTF
abundance: NA; len: 13; j_gene: TRBJ1-1; v_gene: TRBV30; d_gene: NA; CDR3nt: TGTGCCTGGAGTCGACAGCTGAACACTGAAGCTTTCTTT; CDR3aa: CAWSRQLNTEAFF
abundance: NA; len: 15; j_gene: TRBJ2-7; v_gene: TRBV5-1; d_gene: NA; CDR3nt: TGCGCCACCAGCTTGGCCGGACCAACCTCCTACGAGCAGTACTTC; CDR3aa: CATSLAGPTSYEQYF
abundance: many; len: 14; j_gene: TRBJ2-2; v_gene: TRBV29-1; d_gene: TRBD1; CDR3nt: TGCAGCGTCGGACAGGGGAGAAACACCGGGGAGCTGTTTTTT; CDR3aa: CSVGQGRNTGELFF
abundance: many; len: 15; j_gene: TRBJ1-5; v_gene: TRBV3-1; d_gene: NA; CDR3nt: TGTGCCAGCAGCCAAGATTGGGACAGCAATCAGCCCCAGCATTTT; CDR3aa: CASSQDWDSNQPQHF
abundance: NA; len: 14; j_gene: TRBJ1-5; v_gene: TRBV28; d_gene: NA; CDR3nt: TGTGCCAGCAGTTTAGGCAGGGCGGATCAGCCCCAGCATTTT; CDR3aa: CASSLGRADQPQHF
abundance: NA; len: 15; j_gene: TRBJ1-3; v_gene: TRBV7-2; d_gene: NA; CDR3nt: TGTGCCAGCAGCTTCGGGGGTTTCTCTGGAAACACCATATATTTT; CDR3aa: CASSFGGFSGNTIYF
abundance: many; len: 13; j_gene: TRBJ1-2; v_gene: TRBV5-1; d_gene: NA; CDR3nt: TGCGCCAGCAGCTTTGACACCAACTATGGCTACACCTTC; CDR3aa: CASSFDTNYGYTF
abundance: few; len: 15; j_gene: TRBJ2-4; v_gene: TRBV2; d_gene: TRBD2; CDR3nt: TGTGCCAGCCTCAGGGAGGCGGGAGGGCGTAACATTCAGTACTTC; CDR3aa: CASLREAGGRNIQYF
abundance: few; len: 16; j_gene: TRBJ2-1; v_gene: TRBV7-9; d_gene: TRBD2; CDR3nt: TGTGCCAGCAGCTTATGGGGGAGGGCCCTCCACAATGAGCAGTTCTTC; CDR3aa: CASSLWGRALHNEQFF
abundance: many; len: 13; j_gene: TRBJ1-2; v_gene: TRBV20-1; d_gene: NA; CDR3nt: TGCAGTGCTAGAGGGTCGGTCGGGTTCGGCTACACCTTC; CDR3aa: CSARGSVGFGYTF
abundance: NA; len: 18; j_gene: TRBJ2-6; v_gene: TRBV6-1; d_gene: NA; CDR3nt: TGTGCCAGCAGTGCTTACGGGACCGATCACTCTGGGGCCAACGTCCTGACTTTC; CDR3aa: CASSAYGTDHSGANVLTF
abundance: many; len: 19; j_gene: TRBJ2-3; v_gene: TRBV7-9; d_gene: TRBD1; CDR3nt: TGTGCCAGCAGCCGTAGGTCGGGACAGGGACAATTTAGCACAGATACGCAGTATTTT; CDR3aa: CASSRRSGQGQFSTDTQYF
abundance: many; len: 14; j_gene: TRBJ2-1; v_gene: TRBV4-3; d_gene: NA; CDR3nt: TGCGCCAGCAGCCAAGAGGCGCTTTACAATCAGCAGTTCTTC; CDR3aa: CASSQEALYNQQFF
abundance: many; len: 12; j_gene: TRBJ2-3; v_gene: TRBV20-1; d_gene: NA; CDR3nt: TGCAGTGCCTCCGAGGCCTCAGATACGCAGTATTTT; CDR3aa: CSASEASDTQYF
abundance: many; len: 15; j_gene: TRBJ1-6; v_gene: TRBV7-6; d_gene: TRBD1; CDR3nt: TGTGCCAGCAGCTTAGGGACAGGGATTCATTCACCCCTCCACTTT; CDR3aa: CASSLGTGIHSPLHF
abundance: few; len: 15; j_gene: TRBJ2-7; v_gene: TRBV7-2; d_gene: NA; CDR3nt: TGTGCCAGCAGCTTAGTTGGGTCGGGGCCCTACGAGCAGTACTTC; CDR3aa: CASSLVGSGPYEQYF